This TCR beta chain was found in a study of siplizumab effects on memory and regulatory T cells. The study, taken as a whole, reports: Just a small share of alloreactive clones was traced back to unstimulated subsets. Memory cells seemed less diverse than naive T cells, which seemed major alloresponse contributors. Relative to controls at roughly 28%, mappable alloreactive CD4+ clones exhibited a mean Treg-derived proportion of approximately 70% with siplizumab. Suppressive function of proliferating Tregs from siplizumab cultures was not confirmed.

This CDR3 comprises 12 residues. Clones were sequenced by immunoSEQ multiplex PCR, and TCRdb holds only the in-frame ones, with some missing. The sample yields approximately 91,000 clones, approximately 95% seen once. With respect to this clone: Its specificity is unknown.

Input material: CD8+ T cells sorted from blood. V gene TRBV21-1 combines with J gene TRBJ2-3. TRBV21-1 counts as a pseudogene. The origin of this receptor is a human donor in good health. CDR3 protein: CAPPGHTDTQYF. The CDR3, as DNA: TGTGCCCCTCCTGGTCACACAGATACGCAGTATTTT.